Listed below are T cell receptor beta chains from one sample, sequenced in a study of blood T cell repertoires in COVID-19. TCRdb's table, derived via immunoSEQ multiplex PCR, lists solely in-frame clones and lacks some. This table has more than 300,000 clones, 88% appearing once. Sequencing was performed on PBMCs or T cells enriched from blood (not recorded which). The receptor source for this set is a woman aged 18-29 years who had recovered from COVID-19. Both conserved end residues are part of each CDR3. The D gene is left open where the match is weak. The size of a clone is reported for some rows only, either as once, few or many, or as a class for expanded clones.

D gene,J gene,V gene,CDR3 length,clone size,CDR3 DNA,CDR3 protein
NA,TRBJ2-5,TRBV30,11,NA,TGTGCCTGGAGCGGGGGAGAGACCCAGTACTTC,CAWSGGETQYF
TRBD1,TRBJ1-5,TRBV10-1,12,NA,TGCGCCAGCCGAGACAGGGCAGGGATCCAGCATTTT,CASRDRAGIQHF
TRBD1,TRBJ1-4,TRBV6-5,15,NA,TGTGCCACCACGCAACGACAGGGGGCAGAGGAAAAACTGTTTTTT,CATTQRQGAEEKLFF
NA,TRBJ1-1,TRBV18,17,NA,TGTGCCAGCTCACCGGTTTACGGCATGGGGGACTGGACTGAAGCTTTCTTT,CASSPVYGMGDWTEAFF
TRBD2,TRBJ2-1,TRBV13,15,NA,TGTGCCAGCAGCCGAAGCGGGGGTAGCCACAATGAGCAGTTCTTC,CASSRSGGSHNEQFF
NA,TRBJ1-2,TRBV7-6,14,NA,TGTGCCACCCGCCGGGAGGGTGGCAGCTATGGCTACACCTTC,CATRREGGSYGYTF
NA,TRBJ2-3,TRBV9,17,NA,TGTGCCAGCAGCGCCCCCTATGGCGGGGTTTCCACAGATACGCAGTATTTT,CASSAPYGGVSTDTQYF
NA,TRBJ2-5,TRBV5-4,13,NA,TGTGCCAGCAGCTTACAGCACCAAGAGACCCAGTACTTC,CASSLQHQETQYF
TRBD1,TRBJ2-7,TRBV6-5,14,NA,TGTGCCAGCAGTTACCGGGACAGAACCTACGAGCAGTACTTC,CASSYRDRTYEQYF
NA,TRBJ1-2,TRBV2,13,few,TGTGCCAGCAGTTCGGACAGACTCTATGGCTACACCTTC,CASSSDRLYGYTF
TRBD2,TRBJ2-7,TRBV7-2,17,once,TGTGCCAGCAGCTTAGGAGGACTAGCGGGGGGTGTGTGGGAGCAGTACTTC,CASSLGGLAGGVWEQYF
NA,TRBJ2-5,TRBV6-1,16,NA,TGTGCCAGCAGTGAAGCGCGTCAGGGGCGCGGAGAGACCCAGTACTTC,CASSEARQGRGETQYF
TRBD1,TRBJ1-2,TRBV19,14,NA,TGTGCCAGTAATAACCCGGGACAGGGCTATGGCTACACCTTC,CASNNPGQGYGYTF
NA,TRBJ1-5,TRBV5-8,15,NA,TGTGCCAGCAGCCTCCAAGAGGGCGTCAATCAGCCCCAGCATTTT,CASSLQEGVNQPQHF
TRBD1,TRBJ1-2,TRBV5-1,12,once,TGCGCCTGCCGGGACAGGGATGGTGGCTACACCTTC,CACRDRDGGYTF
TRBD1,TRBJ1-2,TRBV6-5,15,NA,TGTGCCAGCAGTACTATACAGGGGATCAACTATGGCTACACCTTC,CASSTIQGINYGYTF
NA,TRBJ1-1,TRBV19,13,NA,TGTGCCAGTAGTGCGGGAATGAACACTGAAGCTTTCTTT,CASSAGMNTEAFF
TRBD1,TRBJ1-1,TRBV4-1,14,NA,TGCGCCAGCAGACCGGACAGGGGGTGGACTGAAGCTTTCTTT,CASRPDRGWTEAFF